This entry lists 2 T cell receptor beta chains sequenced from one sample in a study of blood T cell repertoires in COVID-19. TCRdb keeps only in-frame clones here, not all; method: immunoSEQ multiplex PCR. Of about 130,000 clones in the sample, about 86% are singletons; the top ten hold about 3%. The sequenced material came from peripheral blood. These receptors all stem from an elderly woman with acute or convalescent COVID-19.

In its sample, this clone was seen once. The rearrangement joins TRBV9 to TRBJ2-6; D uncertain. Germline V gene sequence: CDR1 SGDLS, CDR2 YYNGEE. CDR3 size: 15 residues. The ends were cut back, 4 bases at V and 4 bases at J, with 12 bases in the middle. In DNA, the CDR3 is TGTGCCAGCAGCCTTTCGGGTTCCGGGGCCAACGTCCTGACTTTC. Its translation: CASSLSGSGANVLTF. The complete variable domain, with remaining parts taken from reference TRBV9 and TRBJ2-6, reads DSGVTQTPKHLITATGQRVTLRCSPRSGDLSVYWYQQSLDQGLQFLIQYYNGEERAKGNILERFSAQQFPDLHSELNLSSLELGDSALYFCASSLSGSGANVLTFGAGSRLTVL.

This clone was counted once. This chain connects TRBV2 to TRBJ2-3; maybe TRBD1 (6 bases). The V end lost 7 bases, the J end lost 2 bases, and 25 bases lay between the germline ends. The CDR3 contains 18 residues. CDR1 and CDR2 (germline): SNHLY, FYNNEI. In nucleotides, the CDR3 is TGTGCCAGCACCCCGCGGCCGGGCAGGGGAGACCTCACAGATACGCAGTATTTT. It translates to CASTPRPGRGDLTDTQYF.